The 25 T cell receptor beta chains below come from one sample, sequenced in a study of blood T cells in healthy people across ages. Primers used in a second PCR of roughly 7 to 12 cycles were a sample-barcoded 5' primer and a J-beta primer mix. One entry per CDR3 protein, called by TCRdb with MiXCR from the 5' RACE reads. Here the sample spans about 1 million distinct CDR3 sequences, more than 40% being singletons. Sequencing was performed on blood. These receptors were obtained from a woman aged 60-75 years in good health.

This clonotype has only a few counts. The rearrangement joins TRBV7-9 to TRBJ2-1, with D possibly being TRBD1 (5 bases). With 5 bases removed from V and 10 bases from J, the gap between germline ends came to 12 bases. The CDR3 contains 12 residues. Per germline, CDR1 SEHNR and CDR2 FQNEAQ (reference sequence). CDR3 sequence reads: CASSPFGAEQFF. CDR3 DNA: TGTGCCAGCAGCCCCTTTGGGGCGGAGCAGTTCTTC.

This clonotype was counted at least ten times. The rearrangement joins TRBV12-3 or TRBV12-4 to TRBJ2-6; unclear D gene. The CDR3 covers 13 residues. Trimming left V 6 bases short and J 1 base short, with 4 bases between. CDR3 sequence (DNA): TGTGCCAGCAGGACTTCTGGGGCCAACGTCCTGACTTTC. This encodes CASRTSGANVLTF.

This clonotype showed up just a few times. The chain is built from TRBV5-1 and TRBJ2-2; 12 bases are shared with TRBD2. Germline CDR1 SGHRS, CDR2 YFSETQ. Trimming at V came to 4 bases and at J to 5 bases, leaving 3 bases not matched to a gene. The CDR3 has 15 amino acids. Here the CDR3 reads CASSQLAGGTGELFF. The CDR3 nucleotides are TGCGCCAGCAGCCAACTAGCGGGGGGTACCGGGGAGCTGTTTTTT. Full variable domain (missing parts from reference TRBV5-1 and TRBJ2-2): KAGVTQTPRYLIKTRGQQVTLSCSPISGHRSVSWYQQTPGQGLQFLFEYFSETQRNKGNFPGRFSGRQFSNSRSEMNVSTLELGDSALYLCASSQLAGGTGELFFGEGSRLTVL.

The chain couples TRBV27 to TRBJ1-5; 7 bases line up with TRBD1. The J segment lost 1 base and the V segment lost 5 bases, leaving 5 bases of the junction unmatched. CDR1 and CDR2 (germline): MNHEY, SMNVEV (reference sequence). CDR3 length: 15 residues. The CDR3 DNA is TGTGCCAGCAGTCCACAGGGGTTAAGCAATCAGCCCCAGCATTTT. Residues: CASSPQGLSNQPQHF.

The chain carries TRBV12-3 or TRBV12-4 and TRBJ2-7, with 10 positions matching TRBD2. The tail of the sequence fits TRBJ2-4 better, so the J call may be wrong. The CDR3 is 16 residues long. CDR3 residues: CASSPLAGERGSIQYF. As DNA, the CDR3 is TGTGCCAGCAGCCCTCTAGCGGGAGAACGAGGGTCCATTCAGTACTTC.

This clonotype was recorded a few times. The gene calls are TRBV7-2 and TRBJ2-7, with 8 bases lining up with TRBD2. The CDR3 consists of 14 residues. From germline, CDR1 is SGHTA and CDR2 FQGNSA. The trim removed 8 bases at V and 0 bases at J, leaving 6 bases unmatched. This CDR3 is CASGLAGSSYEQYF. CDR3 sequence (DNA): TGTGCCAGCGGGCTAGCGGGTAGCTCCTACGAGCAGTACTTC.

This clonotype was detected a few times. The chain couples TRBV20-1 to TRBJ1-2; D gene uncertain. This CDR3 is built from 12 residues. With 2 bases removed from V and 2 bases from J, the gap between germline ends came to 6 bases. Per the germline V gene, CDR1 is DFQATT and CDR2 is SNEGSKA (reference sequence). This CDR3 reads CSARSQNYGYTF. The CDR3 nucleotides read TGCAGTGCTAGAAGTCAAAACTATGGCTACACCTTC.

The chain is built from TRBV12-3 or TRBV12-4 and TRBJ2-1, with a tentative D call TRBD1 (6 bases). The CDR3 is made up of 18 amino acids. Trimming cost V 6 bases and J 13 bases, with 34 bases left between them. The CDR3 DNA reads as TGTGCCAGCAGACGTGCTATATCGACAGGCCAGGGTCAAGAGACCCAGTTCTTC. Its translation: CASRRAISTGQGQETQFF.

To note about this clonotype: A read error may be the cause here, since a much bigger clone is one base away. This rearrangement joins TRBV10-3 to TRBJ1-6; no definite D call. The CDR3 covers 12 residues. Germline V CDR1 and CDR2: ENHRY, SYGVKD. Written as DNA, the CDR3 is TGTTCCATCAGTGGGATAAATTCACCCCTCCACTTT. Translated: CSISGINSPLHF.

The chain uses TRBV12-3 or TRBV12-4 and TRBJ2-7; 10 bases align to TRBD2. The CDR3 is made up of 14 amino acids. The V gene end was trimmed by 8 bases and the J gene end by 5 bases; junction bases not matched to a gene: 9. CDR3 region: CASRTSGIPHEQYF. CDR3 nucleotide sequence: TGTGCCAGCCGAACTAGCGGGATCCCCCACGAGCAGTACTTC.

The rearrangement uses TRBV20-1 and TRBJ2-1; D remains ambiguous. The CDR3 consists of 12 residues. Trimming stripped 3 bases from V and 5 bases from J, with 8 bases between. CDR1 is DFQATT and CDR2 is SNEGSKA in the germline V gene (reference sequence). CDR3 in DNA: TGCAGTGCTAGTCTCCCTAACAATGAGCAGTTCTTC. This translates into CSASLPNNEQFF.

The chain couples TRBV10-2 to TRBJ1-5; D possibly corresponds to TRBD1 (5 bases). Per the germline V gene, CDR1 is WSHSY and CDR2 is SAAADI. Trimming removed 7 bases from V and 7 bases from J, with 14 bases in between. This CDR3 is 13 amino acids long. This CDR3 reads CASTGAGGQPQHF. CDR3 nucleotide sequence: TGCGCCAGCACTGGGGCGGGGGGGCAGCCCCAGCATTTT.

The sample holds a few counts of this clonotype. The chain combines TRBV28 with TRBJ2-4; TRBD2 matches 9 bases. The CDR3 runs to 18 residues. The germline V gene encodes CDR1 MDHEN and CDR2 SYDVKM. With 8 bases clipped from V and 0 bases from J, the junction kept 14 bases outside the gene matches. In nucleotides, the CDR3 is TGTGCCAGCCGCGAGCGACTAGCGGTAATTCTAGCCAAAAACATTCAGTACTTC. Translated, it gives CASRERLAVILAKNIQYF. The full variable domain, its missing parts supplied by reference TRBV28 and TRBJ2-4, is DVKVTQSSRYLVKRTGEKVFLECVQDMDHENMFWYRQDPGLGLRLIYFSYDVKMKEKGDIPEGYSVSREKKERFSLILESASTNQTSMYLCASRERLAVILAKNIQYFGAGTRLSVL.

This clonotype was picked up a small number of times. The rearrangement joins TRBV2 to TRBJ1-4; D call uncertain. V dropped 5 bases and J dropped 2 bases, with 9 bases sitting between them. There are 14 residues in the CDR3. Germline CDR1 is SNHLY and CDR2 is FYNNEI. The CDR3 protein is CASSSRETNEKLFF. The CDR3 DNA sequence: TGTGCCAGCAGTTCCCGAGAGACTAATGAAAAACTGTTTTTT.

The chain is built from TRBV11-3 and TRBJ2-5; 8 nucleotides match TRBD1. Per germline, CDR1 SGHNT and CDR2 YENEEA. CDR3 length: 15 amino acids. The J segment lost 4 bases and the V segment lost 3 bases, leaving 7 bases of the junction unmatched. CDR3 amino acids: CASSLGRGQRETQYF. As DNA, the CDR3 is TGTGCCAGCAGCTTGGGCAGGGGGCAGAGAGAGACCCAGTACTTC.

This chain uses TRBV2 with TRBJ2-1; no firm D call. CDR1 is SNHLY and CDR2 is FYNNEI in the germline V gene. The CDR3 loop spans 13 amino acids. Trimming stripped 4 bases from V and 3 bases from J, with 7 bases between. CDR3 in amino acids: CASSVLFYNEQFF. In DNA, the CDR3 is TGTGCCAGCAGTGTGCTATTCTACAATGAGCAGTTCTTC.

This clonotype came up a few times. The CDR3 region has the DNA TGCAGCGTTGAAGTTCAAGCGGGAGAGTCCTACAATGAGCAGTTCTTC. This gives the protein CSVEVQAGESYNEQFF. V is TRBV29-1 and J is TRBJ2-1, with TRBD2 matching over 8 bases. The CDR3 consists of 16 residues. Germline-derived CDR1 and CDR2 are SQVTM and ANQGSEA. The trim removed 1 base at V and 1 base at J, leaving 6 bases unmatched.

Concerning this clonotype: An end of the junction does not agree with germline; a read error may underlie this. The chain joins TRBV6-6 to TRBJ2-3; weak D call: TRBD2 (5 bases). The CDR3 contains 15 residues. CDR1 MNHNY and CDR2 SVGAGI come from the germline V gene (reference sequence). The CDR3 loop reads CASSHGEPSTATQYF. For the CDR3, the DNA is TGTGCCAGCAGCCACGGGGAGCCTAGCACAGCTACGCAGTATTTT.

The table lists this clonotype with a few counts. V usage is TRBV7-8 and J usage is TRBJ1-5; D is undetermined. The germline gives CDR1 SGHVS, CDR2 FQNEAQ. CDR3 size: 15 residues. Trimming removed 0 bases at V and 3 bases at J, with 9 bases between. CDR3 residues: CASSLAGTLNQPQHF. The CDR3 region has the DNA TGTGCCAGCAGCTTAGCGGGCACCCTCAATCAGCCCCAGCATTTT.

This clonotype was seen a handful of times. The CDR3 DNA reads TGTGCCAGCAGGGGGACAGGGAGGCCAGGGACTAGCGGGAGTCTGGGGGATAATGAGCAGTTCTTC. Encoded protein: CASRGTGRPGTSGSLGDNEQFF. The chain joins TRBV27 to TRBJ2-1, with 14 bases matching TRBD2. The CDR3 contains 22 residues. The germline V gene encodes CDR1 MNHEY and CDR2 SMNVEV (reference sequence). Unmatched junction bases numbered 26, after V lost 6 bases and J lost 7 bases.

The CDR3 coding sequence is TGTGCCAGCAGGGCGACAGGGCCCCGATATGGCTACACCTTC. Its translation: CASRATGPRYGYTF. The V gene is TRBV25-1, the J gene TRBJ1-2; the match to TRBD1 covers 7 bases. The CDR3 length is 14 residues. CDR1 MGHDK and CDR2 SYGVNS come from the germline V gene. V was pared by 6 bases and J by 5 bases, with 9 bases of the junction left unmatched.

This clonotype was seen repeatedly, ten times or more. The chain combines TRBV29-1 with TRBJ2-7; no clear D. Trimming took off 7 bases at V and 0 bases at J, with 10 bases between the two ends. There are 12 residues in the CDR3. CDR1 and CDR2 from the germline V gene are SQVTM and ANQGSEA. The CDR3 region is CSATESSYEQYF. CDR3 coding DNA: TGCAGCGCAACAGAGAGCTCCTACGAGCAGTACTTC.

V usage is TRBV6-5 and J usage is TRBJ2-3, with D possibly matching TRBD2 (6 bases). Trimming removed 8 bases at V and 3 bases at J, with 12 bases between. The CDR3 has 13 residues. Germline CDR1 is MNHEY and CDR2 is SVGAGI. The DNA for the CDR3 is TGTGCCAGCGTAGCTAGCGTTACAGATACGCAGTATTTT. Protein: CASVASVTDTQYF.

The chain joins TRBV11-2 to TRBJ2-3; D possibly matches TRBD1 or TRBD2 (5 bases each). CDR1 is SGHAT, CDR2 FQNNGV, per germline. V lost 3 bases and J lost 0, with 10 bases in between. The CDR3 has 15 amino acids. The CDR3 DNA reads TGTGCCAGCAGCTTGTGGGACGGTAGCACAGATACGCAGTATTTT. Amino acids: CASSLWDGSTDTQYF.

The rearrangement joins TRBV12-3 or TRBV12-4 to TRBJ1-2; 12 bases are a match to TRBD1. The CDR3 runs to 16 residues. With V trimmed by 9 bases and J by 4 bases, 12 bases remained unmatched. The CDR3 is CASGHPGQGASYGYTF. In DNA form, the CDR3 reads TGTGCCAGTGGCCACCCGGGACAGGGGGCTTCCTATGGCTACACCTTC.